These T cell receptor beta chains were read from a single sample in a study of somatic mutations in cytotoxic T cells in rheumatoid arthritis. Sequencing used immunoSEQ multiplex PCR; TCRdb keeps in-frame clones, though not all of them. The sample lists about 10,000 clones, around 80% seen once, with 9% to 13% in the top ten. Sequenced sample: CD8+ T cells sorted from blood. The receptors here all came from an adult with rheumatoid arthritis. Each CDR3 is given with its conserved first and last residue. D genes are given only for firm matches. Clone size, where shown, is once, few, many, or a class for clones that have expanded.

clone_size: .
d_call: .
j_call: TRBJ2-7
v_call: TRBV5-1
cdr3_nt: TGCGCCAGCAGCTTCCTGACAGGCCCTGGCTACGAGCAGTACTTC
cdr3_aa: CASSFLTGPGYEQYF

clone_size: once
d_call: .
j_call: TRBJ2-7
v_call: TRBV4-3
cdr3_nt: TGCGCCAGCAGCCAGCGGCTAAAGGGGGAGGACTCCTACGAGCAGTACTTC
cdr3_aa: CASSQRLKGEDSYEQYF

clone_size: once
d_call: .
j_call: TRBJ2-3
v_call: TRBV7-2
cdr3_nt: TGTGCCAGCAGCTTAGACGGGTCTAGCACAGATACGCAGTATTTT
cdr3_aa: CASSLDGSSTDTQYF

clone_size: .
d_call: .
j_call: TRBJ1-1
v_call: TRBV13
cdr3_nt: TGTGCCAGCAGACCCCGAGGGGGAATGAACACTGAAGCTTTCTTT
cdr3_aa: CASRPRGGMNTEAFF

clone_size: .
d_call: .
j_call: TRBJ2-5
v_call: TRBV4-1
cdr3_nt: TGCGCCAGCAGCGGGGAGACCCAGTACTTC
cdr3_aa: CASSGETQYF

clone_size: .
d_call: .
j_call: TRBJ2-1
v_call: TRBV6-4
cdr3_nt: TGTGCCAGCAGTGAAAAGGAAAACAATGAGCAGTTCTTC
cdr3_aa: CASSEKENNEQFF

clone_size: .
d_call: TRBD1
j_call: TRBJ2-1
v_call: TRBV7-6
cdr3_nt: TGTGCCAGCAGCTTGACAGGGTCCTACAATGAGCAGTTCTTC
cdr3_aa: CASSLTGSYNEQFF

clone_size: .
d_call: .
j_call: TRBJ2-1
v_call: TRBV28
cdr3_nt: TGTGCCAGCAGTTTCATTCCCGGGGGATCCTACAATGAGCAGTTCTTC
cdr3_aa: CASSFIPGGSYNEQFF

clone_size: .
d_call: TRBD2
j_call: TRBJ2-1
v_call: TRBV4-1
cdr3_nt: TGCGCCAGCAGCCAACTAGCGGGGGGGCCCGGGGAGCAGTTCTTC
cdr3_aa: CASSQLAGGPGEQFF

clone_size: .
d_call: TRBD2
j_call: TRBJ2-3
v_call: TRBV29-1
cdr3_nt: TGCAGCGTTGAAGCACCGACTAGCGGGGGGGCAGGGGATACGCAGTATTTT
cdr3_aa: CSVEAPTSGGAGDTQYF

clone_size: once
d_call: TRBD1
j_call: TRBJ2-1
v_call: TRBV7-9
cdr3_nt: TGTGCCAGCAGCTCACCCATTTTAGACAGGGGAACCTACAATGAGCAGTTCTTC
cdr3_aa: CASSSPILDRGTYNEQFF

clone_size: .
d_call: TRBD2
j_call: TRBJ2-2
v_call: TRBV27
cdr3_nt: TGTGCCTCAAGTTTTTGGACTAGCGGGACCGGGGAGCTGTTTTTT
cdr3_aa: CASSFWTSGTGELFF

clone_size: medium-sized
d_call: .
j_call: TRBJ1-3
v_call: TRBV6-1
cdr3_nt: TGTGCCAGCAGTGAAAGCCCCCGGCGGAGCTCTGGAAACACCATATATTTT
cdr3_aa: CASSESPRRSSGNTIYF

clone_size: .
d_call: TRBD2
j_call: TRBJ2-2
v_call: TRBV5-4
cdr3_nt: TGTGCCAGCAGCTTGGGGGGCCTAGCGGGGTACACCGGGGAGCTGTTTTTT
cdr3_aa: CASSLGGLAGYTGELFF

clone_size: .
d_call: .
j_call: TRBJ2-2
v_call: TRBV11-2
cdr3_nt: TGTGCCAGCAGCACCAACACCGGGGAGCTGTTTTTT
cdr3_aa: CASSTNTGELFF

clone_size: .
d_call: .
j_call: TRBJ1-5
v_call: TRBV19
cdr3_nt: TGTGCCAGTAGTATGGGTGGGGTTGGCAATCAGCCCCAGCATTTT
cdr3_aa: CASSMGGVGNQPQHF

clone_size: .
d_call: .
j_call: TRBJ2-7
v_call: TRBV5-1
cdr3_nt: TGCGCCAGCAGCTTGTCCGGGGTCTACGAGCAGTACTTC
cdr3_aa: CASSLSGVYEQYF

clone_size: .
d_call: TRBD2
j_call: TRBJ2-7
v_call: TRBV18
cdr3_nt: TGTGCCAGCTCACCCCCCCTAGCGGGGGCTACCTACGAGCAGTACTTC
cdr3_aa: CASSPPLAGATYEQYF

clone_size: once
d_call: .
j_call: TRBJ2-5
v_call: TRBV7-6
cdr3_nt: TGTGCCAGCAGCTTAGCGGGGGGTGGACAAGAGACCCAGTACTTC
cdr3_aa: CASSLAGGGQETQYF

clone_size: .
d_call: TRBD2
j_call: TRBJ2-3
v_call: TRBV5-1
cdr3_nt: TGCGCCAGCAGCTTGGGACTAGCGGGTACAGATACGCAGTATTTT
cdr3_aa: CASSLGLAGTDTQYF